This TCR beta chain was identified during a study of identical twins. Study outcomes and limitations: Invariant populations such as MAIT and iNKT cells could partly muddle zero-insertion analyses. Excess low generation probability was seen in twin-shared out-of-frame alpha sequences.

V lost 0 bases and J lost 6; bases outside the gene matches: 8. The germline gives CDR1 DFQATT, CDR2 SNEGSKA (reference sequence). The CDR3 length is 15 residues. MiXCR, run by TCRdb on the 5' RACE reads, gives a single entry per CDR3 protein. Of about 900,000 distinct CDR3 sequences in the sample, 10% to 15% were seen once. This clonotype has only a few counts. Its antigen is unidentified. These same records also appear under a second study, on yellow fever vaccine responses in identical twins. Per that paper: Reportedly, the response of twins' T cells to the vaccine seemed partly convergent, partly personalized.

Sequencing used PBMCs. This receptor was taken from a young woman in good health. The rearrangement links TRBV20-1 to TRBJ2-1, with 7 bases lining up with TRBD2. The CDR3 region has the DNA TGCAGTGCTAGAGATCTGCGGGAGATTAGCAATGAGCAGTTCTTC. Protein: CSARDLREISNEQFF.